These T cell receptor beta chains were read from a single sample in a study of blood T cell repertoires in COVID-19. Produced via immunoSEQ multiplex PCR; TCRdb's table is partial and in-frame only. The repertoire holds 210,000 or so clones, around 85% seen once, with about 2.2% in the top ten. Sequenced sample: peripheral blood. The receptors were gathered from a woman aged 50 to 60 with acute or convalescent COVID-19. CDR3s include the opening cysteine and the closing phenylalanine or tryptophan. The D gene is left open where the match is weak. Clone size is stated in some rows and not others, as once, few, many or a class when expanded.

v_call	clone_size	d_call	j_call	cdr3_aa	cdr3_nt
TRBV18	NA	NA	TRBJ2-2	CASSQGTLNTGELFF	TGTGCCAGCTCACAGGGGACACTGAACACCGGGGAGCTGTTTTTT
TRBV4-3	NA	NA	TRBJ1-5	CASSLFRGNQPQHF	TGCGCCAGCAGCCTATTCCGGGGTAATCAGCCCCAGCATTTT
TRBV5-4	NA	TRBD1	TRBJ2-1	CASSWTGTRNEQFF	TGTGCCAGCAGCTGGACAGGGACGAGGAATGAGCAGTTCTTC
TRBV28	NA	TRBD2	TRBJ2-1	CASSDSGSSYNEQFF	TGTGCCAGCAGTGATAGCGGGAGCTCCTACAATGAGCAGTTCTTC
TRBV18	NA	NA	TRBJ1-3	CASSPPGGLTIYF	TGTGCCAGCTCACCACCGGGGGGTCTCACCATATATTTT
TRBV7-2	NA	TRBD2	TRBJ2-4	CASSFITGGAKNIQYF	TGTGCCAGCAGCTTTATAACGGGAGGGGCCAAAAACATTCAGTACTTC
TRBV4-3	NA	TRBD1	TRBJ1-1	CASSAQGVGTEAFF	TGCGCCAGCAGCGCACAGGGGGTTGGCACTGAAGCTTTCTTT
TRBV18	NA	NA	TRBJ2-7	CASSRLDNYEQYF	TGTGCCAGCTCACGACTGGACAACTACGAGCAGTACTTC
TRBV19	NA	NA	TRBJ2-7	CASSPRTGYEQYF	TGTGCCAGTAGTCCCCGGACTGGGTACGAGCAGTACTTC
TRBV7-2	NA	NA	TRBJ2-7	CASSPLGQSYEQYF	TGTGCCAGCAGCCCCCTGGGGCAATCCTACGAGCAGTACTTC
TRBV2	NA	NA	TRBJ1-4	CASREQWNEKLFF	TGTGCCAGCAGGGAACAGTGGAATGAAAAACTGTTTTTT
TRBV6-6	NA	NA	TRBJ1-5	CASSSPTGTLRPQHF	TGTGCCAGCAGTTCTCCGACGGGGACTTTACGGCCCCAGCATTTT
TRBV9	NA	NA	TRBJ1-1	CASSPPGFYTEAFF	TGTGCCAGCAGCCCCCCAGGGTTCTACACTGAAGCTTTCTTT
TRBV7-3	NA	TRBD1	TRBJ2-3	CASRRDRTDTQYF	TGTGCCAGTCGACGGGACAGGACAGATACGCAGTATTTT
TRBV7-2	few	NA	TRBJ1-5	CASSLFRDQPQHF	TGTGCCAGCAGCTTATTCAGGGATCAGCCCCAGCATTTT
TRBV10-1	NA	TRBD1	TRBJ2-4	CASSEFRQGSKNIQYF	TGCGCCAGCAGTGAGTTCAGACAGGGTAGCAAAAACATTCAGTACTTC
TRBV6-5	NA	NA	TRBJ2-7	CASSYSGAEFYEQYF	TGTGCCAGCAGTTACTCTGGCGCGGAGTTCTACGAGCAGTACTTC
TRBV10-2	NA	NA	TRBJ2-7	CASRTRDISYEQYF	TGCGCCAGCAGGACCCGGGATATTTCGTACGAGCAGTACTTC
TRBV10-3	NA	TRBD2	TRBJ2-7	CAIKEREVSDEQYF	TGTGCCATCAAGGAGCGGGAGGTCAGCGACGAGCAGTACTTC
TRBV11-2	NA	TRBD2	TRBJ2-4	CASSLSGGVNIQYF	TGTGCCAGCAGCTTAAGCGGGGGGGTAAACATTCAGTACTTC
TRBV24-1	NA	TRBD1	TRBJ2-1	CATSDGTGSPHLDEQFF	TGTGCCACCAGTGACGGGACAGGGTCACCCCACCTCGATGAGCAGTTCTTC
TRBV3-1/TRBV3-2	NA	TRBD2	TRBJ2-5	CASSQDKGRVGPETQYF	TGTGCCAGCAGCCAAGATAAGGGGAGGGTTGGCCCTGAGACCCAGTACTTC
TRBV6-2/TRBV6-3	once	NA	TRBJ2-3	CASTPNPPGSDTQYF	TGTGCCAGCACCCCGAACCCCCCCGGGTCAGATACGCAGTATTTT
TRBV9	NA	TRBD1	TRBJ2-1	CASSVYPGGNEQFF	TGTGCCAGCAGCGTCTATCCAGGGGGCAATGAGCAGTTCTTC
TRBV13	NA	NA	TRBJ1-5	CASGFRGVNQPQHF	TGTGCCAGCGGTTTCAGGGGAGTCAATCAGCCCCAGCATTTT
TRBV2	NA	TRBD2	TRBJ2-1	CASKAGNYNEQFF	TGTGCCAGCAAAGCGGGAAACTACAATGAGCAGTTCTTC
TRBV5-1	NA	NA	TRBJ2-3	CASSMAVKNTDTQYF	TGCGCCAGCAGTATGGCAGTCAAGAACACAGATACGCAGTATTTT
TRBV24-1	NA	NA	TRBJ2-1	CATSDATGSGNEQFF	TGTGCCACCAGTGATGCAACAGGCTCTGGTAATGAGCAGTTCTTC
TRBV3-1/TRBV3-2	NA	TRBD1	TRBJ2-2	CASHDRVTGELFF	TGTGCCAGCCACGACAGGGTGACCGGGGAGCTGTTTTTT
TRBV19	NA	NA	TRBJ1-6	CASTFGTSSSPLHF	TGTGCCAGTACTTTCGGGACTTCGTCTTCACCCCTCCACTTT
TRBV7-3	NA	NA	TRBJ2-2	CASQGAANGELFF	TGTGCCAGCCAAGGGGCGGCTAACGGGGAGCTGTTTTTT